This T cell receptor (beta chain) was profiled in a study of blood T cell repertoires in COVID-19. About the research overall: The United States, Italy and Spain provided the acute and convalescent COVID-19 samples. T cells, B-cell-depleted T cells, or PBMCs provided the cDNA or gDNA that served as material.

Authors' data handling: Cell counts per sample came from amplifying reference gene primers. Here immunoSEQ multiplex PCR was the method, and the copy in TCRdb shows in-frame clones only, minus some. From that table come the V and J calls and clone size; the DNA was used to work out D and trimming. Of a few hundred thousand clones in the sample, roughly 85% were seen once. The trim removed 5 bases at V and 4 bases at J, leaving 16 bases unmatched. This CDR3 has 17 residues. Germline V CDR1 and CDR2: MNHNY, SVGAGI (reference sequence). This TCR was sampled from a woman of 80 years or more with acute or convalescent COVID-19. Material for sequencing was peripheral blood. This sequence joins TRBV6-6 and TRBJ1-2, with 7 bases aligning to TRBD1. The DNA for the CDR3 is TGTGCCAGCAGTCCTCATCAAGGACAGGCTGGGAGCTATGGCTACACCTTC. Amino acid sequence: CASSPHQGQAGSYGYTF.